These 3 T cell receptor beta chains were sequenced from one sample in a study of early T cells in non-severe SARS-CoV-2 infection. TCRdb re-called the 5' RACE reads through MiXCR, storing one row per CDR3 protein. Of about 67,000 distinct CDR3 sequences in the sample, under 14% were seen once. Sequences were obtained from whole blood. The source of these receptors is an adult who was a healthcare worker with PCR-confirmed SARS-CoV-2 infection or an uninfected control (not recorded which).

This clonotype was detected only a few times. An end of the junction does not agree with germline; a read error may underlie this. This sequence joins TRBV7-9 and TRBJ2-1, with unresolved D. CDR3 length equals 14 residues. Germline V gives CDR1 SEHNR, CDR2 FQNEAQ (reference sequence). The CDR3 reads CVSSLASSYNEQFF. The CDR3 DNA follows: TGTGTCAGCAGCTTAGCCAGCTCCTACAATGAGCAGTTCTTC.

This clonotype was seen a few times. The chain couples TRBV15 to TRBJ1-1; D ambiguous. The CDR3 has 16 residues. The germline V gene has CDR1 LNHNV and CDR2 YYDKDF (reference sequence). V shed 0 bases and J shed 1 base, with 12 bases lying between them. CDR3 nucleotides: TGTGCCACCAGCAGAGATGGCGGGCCCCCGAACACTGAAGCTTTCTTT. Translation: CATSRDGGPPNTEAFF.

This clonotype was observed a handful of times. The V and J genes are TRBV24-1 and TRBJ2-3, with D possibly matching TRBD2 (5 bases). Per the germline V gene, CDR1 is KGHDR and CDR2 is SFDVKD. The CDR3 covers 14 residues. Trimming cost V 2 bases and J 3 bases, with 8 bases left between them. The CDR3 bases are TGTGCCACCAGTGATTGGACGGGGACAGATACGCAGTATTTT. Residues: CATSDWTGTDTQYF.